This T cell receptor beta chain emerged from a study of blood T cells in healthy people across ages. As for this clonotype: Its antigen is currently unknown.

Primed by a sample-barcoded 5' primer and a J-beta primer mix, a second PCR proceeded for about 7 to 11 cycles. Each cDNA molecule, via a template-switch adaptor with 12 random nucleotides, was tagged. A single record per CDR3 protein comes from TCRdb applying MiXCR to the 5' RACE reads. In the table there are around 800,000 distinct CDR3 sequences, around 68% of which are singletons. Study-wide results and caveats: Aged donors had fewer naive CD4+ cells and lower diversity than long-lived donors. Researchers deemed the diversity estimates from one million T cells underestimates.

The CDR3 has 14 residues. CDR1 is SGHTA, CDR2 FQGNSA, per germline. V shed 0 bases, J shed 5 bases, and the junction held 4 bases outside the gene matches. This TCR was sampled from a man aged 25-45 years in good health. Sequenced sample: blood. V and J are TRBV7-2 and TRBJ2-7; TRBD2 matches at 7 bases. The CDR3 spells CASSLARGSHEQYF. The CDR3 nucleotides read TGTGCCAGCAGCTTAGCGCGGGGGTCCCACGAGCAGTACTTC.